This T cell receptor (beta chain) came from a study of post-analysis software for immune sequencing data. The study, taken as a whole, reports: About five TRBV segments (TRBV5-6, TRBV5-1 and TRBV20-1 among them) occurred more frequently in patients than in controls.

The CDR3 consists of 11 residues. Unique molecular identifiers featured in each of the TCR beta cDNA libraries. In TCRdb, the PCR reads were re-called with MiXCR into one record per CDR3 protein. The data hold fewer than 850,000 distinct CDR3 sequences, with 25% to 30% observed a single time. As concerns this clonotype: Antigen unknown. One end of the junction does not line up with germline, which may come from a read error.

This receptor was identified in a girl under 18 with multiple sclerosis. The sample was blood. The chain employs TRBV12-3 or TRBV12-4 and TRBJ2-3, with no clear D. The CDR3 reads CASSSADAQYF. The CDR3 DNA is TGTGCCAGCAGTTCAGCAGATGCGCAGTATTTT.